This T cell receptor (beta chain) is from a study of low-dose radiotherapy and immunotherapy resistance in tumors. The wider study: Nivolumab was given to patients as a 240 mg flat dose every two weeks, and ipilimumab at 1 mg/kg every six weeks. Both were delivered intravenously.

TRAV- and TRBV-specific primers were used for first-strand cDNA, which covered alpha and beta chains. TCRs were amplified for 15 to 25 PCR cycles with a constant-region primer and V-primer adapter. TCRdb recomputed calls from the reads with MiXCR, one row per CDR3 protein. The data show 18,000 or so distinct CDR3 sequences, about 74% seen once. The germline gives CDR1 DFQATT, CDR2 SNEGSKA (reference sequence). The junction had 8 bases not matched to a gene; V was cut back by 1 base and J by 5 bases. This CDR3 has 17 amino acids. This sequence joins TRBV20-1 and TRBJ2-1, with TRBD2 matching 13 bases. The TCR sequence derives from a human donor with advanced metastatic prostate, ovarian, gallbladder or colorectal cancer (not recorded which). This table probably holds off-target reads from a library built for another chain. This CDR3 is CSARAPGGLAGNNEQFF. The CDR3 nucleotides read TGCAGTGCTAGAGCCCCCGGGGGACTAGCGGGAAACAATGAGCAGTTCTTC.